This section outlines one T cell receptor (beta chain) sequence together with its context. This entry belongs to a study of blood T cell repertoires in COVID-19. CDR1 GTSNPN and CDR2 SVGIG come from the germline V gene (reference sequence). The V end lost 5 bases, the J end lost 4 bases, and 14 bases lay between the germline ends. The CDR3 extends over 13 amino acids. Profiled with immunoSEQ multiplex PCR; TCRdb holds only in-frame clones, not every one. Among some 78,000 clones listed, roughly 85% were seen once. The chain carries TRBV30 and TRBJ2-5; D is perhaps TRBD1 (7 bases). Sequenced material: peripheral blood. The TCR sequence derives from a man aged 50-60 years with active or convalescent COVID-19. The CDR3 DNA sequence: TGTGCCTGGGTATCAGGGGGGCGAGAGACCCAGTACTTC. Amino acids: CAWVSGGRETQYF. Looking up the rest from reference TRBV30 and TRBJ2-5 gives the full variable domain: SQTIHQWPATLVQPVGSPLSLECTVEGTSNPNLYWYRQAAGRGLQLLFYSVGIGQISSEVPQNLSASRPQDRQFILSSKKLLLSDSGFYLCAWVSGGRETQYFGPGTRLLVL.